This T cell receptor beta chain was captured by sequencing in a study of blood T cells in healthy people across ages. Background on the study: Roughly one uniquely barcoded beta molecule per two T cells was captured. Study conclusions and caveats: Researchers judged that diversity estimates from one million T cells fell short of true values.

There are a few counts of this clonotype. Its antigen is undetermined. Next came a second PCR, run for about 7 to 12 cycles, which used a sample-barcoded 5' primer along with a J-beta primer mix. TCRdb itself ran the 5' RACE reads through MiXCR, one entry per CDR3 protein. The sample consists of roughly 900,000 distinct CDR3 sequences, about 30% of them appearing once. The CDR3 runs 16 residues. V trimming: 1 base; J trimming: 2 bases; junction bases outside the gene matches: 4. Looked up from germline, CDR1 is SGHDT and CDR2 is YYEEEE. The sequenced sample was blood. The V call is TRBV5-6, the J call TRBJ1-5, with 9 bases identical to TRBD1. The source is a woman older than 75 in good health. Written as DNA, the CDR3 is TGTGCCAGCAGCTTGTGGGACAGGGAGGGCAATCAGCCCCAGCATTTT. Encoded protein: CASSLWDREGNQPQHF.